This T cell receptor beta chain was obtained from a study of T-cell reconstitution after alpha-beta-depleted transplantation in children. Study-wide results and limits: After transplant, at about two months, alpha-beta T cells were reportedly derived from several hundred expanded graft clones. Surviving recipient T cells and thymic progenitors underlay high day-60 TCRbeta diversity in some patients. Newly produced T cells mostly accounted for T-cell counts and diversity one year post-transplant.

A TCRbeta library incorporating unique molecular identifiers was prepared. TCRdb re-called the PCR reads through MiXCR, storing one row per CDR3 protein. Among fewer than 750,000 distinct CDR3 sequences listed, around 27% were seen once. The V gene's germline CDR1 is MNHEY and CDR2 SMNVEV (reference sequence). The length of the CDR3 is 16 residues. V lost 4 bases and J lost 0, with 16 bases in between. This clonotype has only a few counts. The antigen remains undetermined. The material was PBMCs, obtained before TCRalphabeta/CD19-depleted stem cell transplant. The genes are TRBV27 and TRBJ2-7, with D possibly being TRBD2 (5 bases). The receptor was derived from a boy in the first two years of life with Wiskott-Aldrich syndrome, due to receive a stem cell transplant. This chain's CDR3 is CASSSSVAEVSYEQYF. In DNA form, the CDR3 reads TGTGCCAGCAGTTCTTCCGTGGCGGAGGTCTCCTACGAGCAGTACTTC.